A single sample is the source of the 27 T cell receptor beta chains below, sequenced in a study of cytomegalovirus exposure and HLA in healthy donors (dated by TCRdb to about 2017). To prepare the library, the immunoSEQ multiplex PCR assay was applied. A mixture of 60 forward primers for TCR Vbeta segments and 13 reverse primers for TCR Jbeta segments was used in the multiplex PCR. TCRdb's version of the immuneACCESS table is confined to in-frame rearrangements and falls short of the full clone set. An unresolved V gene accounts for under half of the shortfall where checked; the remainder is of unknown origin. Across this sample there are more than 100,000 clones, with around 80% seen only once. The top ten clonotypes cover 2.1% of the sample. The sequencing sample was made of PBMCs. The origin of the receptors is a man aged 25-45 years in good health and CMV-seronegative.

The chain recombines TRBV2 with TRBJ2-7; D may be TRBD1 (5 bases). CDR3 length: 13 residues. Germline CDR1 and CDR2: SNHLY and FYNNEI. V lost 6 bases, J lost 3 bases, and 12 bases lay in between. CDR3 amino acids: CASSPPGNYEQYF. The CDR3 region has the DNA TGTGCCAGCAGCCCCCCAGGGAACTACGAGCAGTACTTC. Using reference TRBV2 and TRBJ2-7 for the parts outside the CDR3, the full variable domain is EPEVTQTPSHQVTQMGQEVILRCVPISNHLYFYWYRQILGQKVEFLVSFYNNEISEKSEIFDDQFSVERPDGSNFTLKIRSTKLEDSAMYFCASSPPGNYEQYFGPGTRLTVT.

The chain employs TRBV5-6 and TRBJ2-5; no clear D. Between the trimmed V and J ends, which lost 0 bases and 11 bases, there was a span of 17 bases. The germline gives CDR1 SGHDT, CDR2 YYEEEE. This CDR3 has 14 amino acids. CDR3 loop: CASSLVAAGSKQYF. For the CDR3, the DNA is TGTGCCAGCAGCTTGGTCGCCGCAGGCTCGAAGCAGTACTTC.

The gene calls are TRBV18 and TRBJ1-2, with a possible D match to TRBD1 (5 bases). Germline CDR1 KGHSH, CDR2 LQKENI. This CDR3 has 16 amino acids. Deletions cut 3 bases from V and 4 bases from J, with 18 bases between. In DNA form, the CDR3 reads TGTGCCAGCTCACCCGACCAGGGTGCGCTCGCCTATGGCTACACCTTC. It encodes CASSPDQGALAYGYTF.

This clone appeared once. The gene calls are TRBV5-1 and TRBJ1-2; 7 bases agree with TRBD1. J gave up 0 bases and V 4 bases, and 12 bases lay outside the gene matches. The CDR3 covers 17 residues. CDR1 SGHRS and CDR2 YFSETQ come from the germline V gene. The CDR3 region is CASSDHRTGLTNYGYTF. CDR3 nucleotide sequence: TGCGCCAGCAGCGACCACCGGACAGGCCTGACTAACTATGGCTACACCTTC. Full variable domain (outside the CDR3, taken from reference TRBV5-1 and TRBJ1-2): KAGVTQTPRYLIKTRGQQVTLSCSPISGHRSVSWYQQTPGQGLQFLFEYFSETQRNKGNFPGRFSGRQFSNSRSEMNVSTLELGDSALYLCASSDHRTGLTNYGYTFGSGTRLTVV.

The chain combines TRBV21-1 with TRBJ2-2; TRBD2 is taken as the D call from the table, unchecked against the DNA. TRBV21-1 is described as a pseudogene. This CDR3 is 15 amino acids long. The CDR3 region has the DNA TGTGCCAGCAATCGGGAGGCCCGAAACACCGGGGAGCTGTTTTTT. This sequence encodes CASNREARNTGELFF.

V usage is TRBV28 and J usage is TRBJ1-2; no firm D call. V was clipped by 5 bases and J by 7 bases, with 14 bases between them. Germline V gene sequence: CDR1 MDHEN, CDR2 SYDVKM. The CDR3 loop spans 13 amino acids. The chain's CDR3 is CASSVAGKGGYTF. CDR3 bases: TGTGCCAGCAGTGTTGCGGGGAAAGGTGGCTACACCTTC.

The gene calls are TRBV5-8 and TRBJ2-5; 7 positions match TRBD1. The V and J ends lost 0 bases and 2 bases, in that order; junction bases with no gene match: 10. The CDR3 totals 17 residues. Germline loops: CDR1 SGHTS, CDR2 YDEGEE. CDR3 in amino acids: CASSLARDSHVQETQYF. The CDR3 DNA follows: TGTGCCAGCAGCTTGGCACGGGACAGTCACGTACAAGAGACCCAGTACTTC.

The CDR3, as DNA: TGTGCCAGCAGCACTAGACTAGGAGAGACCCAGTACTTC. Translation: CASSTRLGETQYF. The rearrangement joins TRBV7-6 to TRBJ2-5; tentatively, D is TRBD2 (6 bases). Germline lookup yields CDR1 SGHVS and CDR2 FNYEAQ. The CDR3 runs to 13 residues. The V and J ends lost 5 bases and 4 bases respectively, with 11 bases between them.

The J gene is TRBJ2-6, the V gene TRBV6-5; D ambiguous. With 8 bases removed from V and 0 bases from J, the gap between germline ends came to 8 bases. CDR1 MNHEY and CDR2 SVGAGI come from the germline V gene. The CDR3 is 14 residues long. The CDR3 here is CASLTASGANVLTF. The CDR3 DNA reads TGTGCCAGCCTTACAGCCTCTGGGGCCAACGTCCTGACTTTC.

With regard to this clone: This CDR3 is also generated by other DNA sequences in the sample. J is TRBJ1-5 and V is TRBV6-1, with D hard to call. With 0 bases removed from V and 13 bases from J, the gap between germline ends came to 7 bases. This CDR3 is built from 11 residues. The germline CDR1 and CDR2 sequences are MNHNS and SASEGT. CDR3 in amino acids: CASSEASPQHF. The CDR3 DNA reads as TGTGCCAGCAGTGAAGCTAGCCCGCAGCATTTT.

This clone has a handful of counts. The chain joins TRBV6-1 to TRBJ2-7; D not certain. Between the trimmed V and J ends, which lost 4 bases and 6 bases, there was a span of 10 bases. This CDR3 comprises 12 residues. Germline CDR1 and CDR2: MNHNS and SASEGT. The CDR3 reads CASSVVYLEQYF. Written as DNA, the CDR3 is TGTGCCAGCAGTGTAGTTTACCTCGAGCAGTACTTC.

This chain links TRBV11-3 with TRBJ1-1; D not resolved. This CDR3 region has 11 residues. Trimming cost V 11 bases and J 11 bases, with 18 bases left between them. In germline, CDR1 is SGHNT, CDR2 YENEEA. The CDR3 bases are TGTGCCTCCGCAGGAGGAGGTGGGGCTTTCTTT. The encoded protein is CASAGGGGAFF.

In its sample, this clone was seen once. The V and J genes are TRBV11-2 and TRBJ2-1; 8 nucleotides match TRBD1. The CDR3 contains 16 residues. V gave up 1 base and J gave up 6 bases; unmatched junction bases: 8. Germline V CDR1 and CDR2: SGHAT, FQNNGV. DNA for the CDR3: TGTGCCAGCAGCTTAGCTTCGACAGGGGCTATCAATGAGCAGTTCTTC. It is translated as CASSLASTGAINEQFF. Full variable domain (outside the CDR3, taken from reference TRBV11-2 and TRBJ2-1): EAGVAQSPRYKIIEKRQSVAFWCNPISGHATLYWYQQILGQGPKLLIQFQNNGVVDDSQLPKDRFSAERLKGVDSTLKIQPAKLEDSAVYLCASSLASTGAINEQFFGPGTRLTVL.

The chain carries TRBV5-1 and TRBJ2-5; D gene uncertain. The J call is uncertain, as TRBJ2-7 better fits the DNA end. The CDR3 contains 13 residues. CDR1 is SGHRS and CDR2 is YFSETQ in the germline V gene. The CDR3 sequence: CASSLEANYEQYF. Here the CDR3 DNA reads TGCGCCAGCAGCTTGGAGGCTAACTACGAGCAGTACTTC.

The V and J genes are TRBV28 and TRBJ2-7; weak D call: TRBD1 (6 bases). V was clipped by 7 bases and J by 0 bases, with 10 bases between them. This CDR3 has 13 amino acids. The germline CDR1 and CDR2 sequences are MDHEN and SYDVKM. The CDR3 nucleotides are TGTGCCAGCAAAAGGGGGTCCTCCTACGAGCAGTACTTC. Translating gives CASKRGSSYEQYF.

The chain has TRBV10-3 and TRBJ1-5; 8 nucleotides align to TRBD1. The V gene end was trimmed by 6 bases and the J gene end by 0 bases; junction bases not matched to a gene: 4. This CDR3 is built from 15 residues. The germline V gene encodes CDR1 ENHRY and CDR2 SYGVKD. The CDR3 DNA reads as TGTGCCATCAGACCGGGACAGGATAGCAATCAGCCCCAGCATTTT. Translated: CAIRPGQDSNQPQHF.

The V and J genes are TRBV13 and TRBJ2-3; D gene unclear. Germline V gives CDR1 PRHDT, CDR2 FYEKMQ (reference sequence). The CDR3 totals 15 residues. V was clipped by 4 bases and J by 2 bases, with 13 bases between them. The CDR3 loop reads CASSSQQTITDTQYF. The CDR3 coding sequence is TGTGCCAGCAGCTCACAACAGACCATCACAGATACGCAGTATTTT.

The CDR3 loop reads CASSQDRESSYNSPLHF. CDR3 bases: TGTGCCAGCAGCCAAGATCGGGAGAGCTCCTATAATTCACCCCTCCACTTT. V is TRBV4-2 and J is TRBJ1-6; D is ambiguous. The length of the CDR3 is 17 residues. Per the germline V gene, CDR1 is LGHNA and CDR2 is YNFKEQ. The germline V and J ends were trimmed by 0 bases and 0 bases, with 9 bases remaining between them.

This clone was seen just once. J is TRBJ2-3 and V is TRBV9, with TRBD2 matching 8 bases. In germline, CDR1 is SGDLS, CDR2 YYNGEE. The length of the CDR3 is 17 residues. Trimming took 4 bases from V and 4 from J; bases not matched to a gene: 14. DNA for the CDR3: TGTGCCAGCAGCCACCGTGGGGGCGGGGGGATACCAGATACGCAGTATTTT. It codes for CASSHRGGGGIPDTQYF. Based on the CDR3 plus reference TRBV9 and TRBJ2-3, the full variable domain is DSGVTQTPKHLITATGQRVTLRCSPRSGDLSVYWYQQSLDQGLQFLIQYYNGEERAKGNILERFSAQQFPDLHSELNLSSLELGDSALYFCASSHRGGGGIPDTQYFGPGTRLTVL.

This chain connects TRBV19 to TRBJ1-2; 8 bases match TRBD1. Germline CDR1 LNHDA, CDR2 SQIVND (reference sequence). The CDR3 covers 14 residues. Unmatched junction bases numbered 6, after V lost 9 bases and J lost 0 bases. The CDR3 loop is CASQSGGTNYGYTF. CDR3 sequence (DNA): TGTGCCAGCCAGTCAGGGGGCACTAACTATGGCTACACCTTC.

This chain links TRBV19 with TRBJ1-5; tentative D call: TRBD1 (5 bases). V lost 10 bases, J lost 2 bases, and 15 bases lay in between. CDR3 length: 14 residues. Germline-derived CDR1 and CDR2 are LNHDA and SQIVND (reference sequence). The CDR3 here is CATSLGGGNQPQHF. CDR3 in DNA: TGTGCCACCTCTCTGGGGGGGGGCAATCAGCCCCAGCATTTT.

This clone came up once. CDR3 nucleotide sequence: TGTGCCAGCAGCCAGTCCCCGGACAGGGGCCTTGGCTACACCTTC. This sequence encodes CASSQSPDRGLGYTF. The chain uses TRBV11-2 and TRBJ1-2; TRBD1 agrees at 9 bases. This CDR3 has 15 residues. The V gene's germline CDR1 is SGHAT and CDR2 FQNNGV. V lost 5 bases to trimming and J lost 7 bases; unmatched junction nucleotides: 11.

The chain joins TRBV28 to TRBJ1-5; 9 positions match TRBD1. Germline V lookup: CDR1 MDHEN, CDR2 SYDVKM. After removal of 6 bases from V and 2 bases from J, the junction contained 5 bases not matched to a gene. The CDR3 sequence is 15 residues long. CDR3 nucleotide sequence: TGTGCCAGCAGCCTCCGGGACAGGGGCAATCAGCCCCAGCATTTT. Translating gives CASSLRDRGNQPQHF. The variable domain in full, completed from reference TRBV28 and TRBJ1-5, reads DVKVTQSSRYLVKRTGEKVFLECVQDMDHENMFWYRQDPGLGLRLIYFSYDVKMKEKGDIPEGYSVSREKKERFSLILESASTNQTSMYLCASSLRDRGNQPQHFGDGTRLSIL.

This chain connects TRBV7-9 to TRBJ2-1, with D uncertain. The germline CDR1 and CDR2 sequences are SEHNR and FQNEAQ (reference sequence). V was clipped by 1 base and J by 4 bases, with 5 bases between them. The CDR3 is made up of 13 amino acids. CDR3 protein: CASSLDGYNEQFF. In DNA form, the CDR3 reads TGTGCCAGCAGCTTAGACGGTTACAATGAGCAGTTCTTC.

The chain joins TRBV6-5 to TRBJ1-1; D not resolved. The V end was cut by 6 bases, the J end by 1 base, with 9 bases between. Germline V CDR1 and CDR2: MNHEY, SVGAGI. This CDR3 has 13 amino acids. CDR3 loop: CASRLAPNTEAFF. CDR3 nucleotides: TGTGCCAGCAGGCTGGCTCCGAACACTGAAGCTTTCTTT.

V is TRBV19 and J is TRBJ1-1, with D maybe TRBD1 (5 bases). The V end was cut by 10 bases, the J end by 1 base, with 19 bases between. CDR1 is LNHDA, CDR2 SQIVND, per germline (reference sequence). This CDR3 is 15 amino acids long. The CDR3 sequence is CATKGMAQGNTEAFF. CDR3 coding DNA: TGTGCCACCAAGGGGATGGCTCAGGGGAACACTGAAGCTTTCTTT. The variable domain in full, with the rest retrieved from reference TRBV19 and TRBJ1-1, is DGGITQSPKYLFRKEGQNVTLSCEQNLNHDAMYWYRQDPGQGLRLIYYSQIVNDFQKGDIAEGYSVSREKKESFPLTVTSAQKNPTAFYLCATKGMAQGNTEAFFGQGTRLTVV.

The chain joins TRBV28 to TRBJ2-7; no definite D call. The V gene's germline CDR1 is MDHEN and CDR2 SYDVKM. The CDR3 totals 14 residues. V was pared by 3 bases and J by 2 bases, with 11 bases between. The CDR3 DNA sequence: TGTGCCAGCAGTTTCATCCAGGTTGCCTACGAGCAGTACTTC. This sequence encodes CASSFIQVAYEQYF.